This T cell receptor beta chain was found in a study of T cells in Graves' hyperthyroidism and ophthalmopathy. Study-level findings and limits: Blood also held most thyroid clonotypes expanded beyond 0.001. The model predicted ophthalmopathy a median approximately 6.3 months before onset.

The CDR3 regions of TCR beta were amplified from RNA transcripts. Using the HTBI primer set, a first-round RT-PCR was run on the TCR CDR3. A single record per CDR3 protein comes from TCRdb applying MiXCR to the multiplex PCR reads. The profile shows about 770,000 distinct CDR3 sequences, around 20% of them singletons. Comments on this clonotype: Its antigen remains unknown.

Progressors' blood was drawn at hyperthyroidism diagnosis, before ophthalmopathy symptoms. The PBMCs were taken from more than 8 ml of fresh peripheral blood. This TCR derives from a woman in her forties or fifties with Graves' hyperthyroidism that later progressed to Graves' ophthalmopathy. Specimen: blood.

CDR3 sequence (DNA): TGTGCCAGCAGTCCTACTCCAAGGGGCCGGTATGGCTACACCTTC. Encoded protein: CASSPTPRGRYGYTF. This chain connects TRBV28 to TRBJ1-2; TRBD1 might be the D (5 bases). Looked up from germline, CDR1 is MDHEN and CDR2 is SYDVKM. The CDR3 is 15 residues long. Trimming removed 5 bases at V and 5 bases at J, with 18 bases between.